This T cell receptor beta chain was captured by sequencing in a study of monozygotic twins with cystic fibrosis. General observations from the study: In 13 of 16 pairs, V gene usage was closest to the co-twin's. Low clonality (median about 0.0095) suggested a mostly naive repertoire. Unrelated CF individuals shared fewer identical clonotypes than monozygotic CF twins.

Some clones are missing from TCRdb's copy, which holds only in-frame ones; the method was immunoSEQ multiplex PCR. The sample shows approximately 36,000 clones, around nine tenths of them seen only once. Worth noting for this clone: Its antigen is unidentified.

Per germline, CDR1 SGDLS and CDR2 YYNGEE. The CDR3 is made up of 12 amino acids. The V and J ends lost 3 bases and 6 bases respectively, with 10 bases between them. J is TRBJ2-7 and V is TRBV9; D is uncertain. Source material: blood. The source of this sequence is a boy aged 2 to 9 with cystic fibrosis. The CDR3 here is CASSGPLGEQYF. The DNA for the CDR3 is TGTGCCAGCAGCGGACCTCTGGGCGAGCAGTACTTC.